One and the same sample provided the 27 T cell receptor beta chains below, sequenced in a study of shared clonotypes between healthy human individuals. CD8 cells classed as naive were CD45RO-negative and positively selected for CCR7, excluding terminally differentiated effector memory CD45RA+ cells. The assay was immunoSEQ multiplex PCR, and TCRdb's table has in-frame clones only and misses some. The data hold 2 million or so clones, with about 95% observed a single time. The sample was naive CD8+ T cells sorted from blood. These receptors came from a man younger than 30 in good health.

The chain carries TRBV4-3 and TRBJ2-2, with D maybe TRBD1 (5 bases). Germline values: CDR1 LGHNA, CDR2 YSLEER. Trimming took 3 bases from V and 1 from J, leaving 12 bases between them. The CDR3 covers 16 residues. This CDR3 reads CASSHLRTMNTGELFF. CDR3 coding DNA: TGCGCCAGCAGCCATCTTCGGACAATGAACACCGGGGAGCTGTTTTTT.

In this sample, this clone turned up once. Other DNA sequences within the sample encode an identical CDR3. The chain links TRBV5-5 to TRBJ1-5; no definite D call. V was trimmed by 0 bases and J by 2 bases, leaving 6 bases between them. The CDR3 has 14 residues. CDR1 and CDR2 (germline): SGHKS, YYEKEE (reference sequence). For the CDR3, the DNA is TGTGCCAGCAGCTTGGGTCTGGGCAATCAGCCCCAGCATTTT. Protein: CASSLGLGNQPQHF. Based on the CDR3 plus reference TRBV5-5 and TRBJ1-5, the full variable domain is DAGVTQSPTHLIKTRGQQVTLRCSPISGHKSVSWYQQVLGQGPQFIFQYYEKEERGRGNFPDRFSARQFPNYSSELNVNALLLGDSALYLCASSLGLGNQPQHFGDGTRLSIL.

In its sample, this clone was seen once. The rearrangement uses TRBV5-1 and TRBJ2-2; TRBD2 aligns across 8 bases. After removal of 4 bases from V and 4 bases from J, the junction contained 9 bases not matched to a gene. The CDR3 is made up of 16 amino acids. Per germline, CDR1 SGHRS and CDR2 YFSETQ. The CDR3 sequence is CASSHPGGTSTGELFF. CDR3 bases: TGCGCCAGCAGCCACCCGGGAGGGACGAGCACCGGGGAGCTGTTTTTT.

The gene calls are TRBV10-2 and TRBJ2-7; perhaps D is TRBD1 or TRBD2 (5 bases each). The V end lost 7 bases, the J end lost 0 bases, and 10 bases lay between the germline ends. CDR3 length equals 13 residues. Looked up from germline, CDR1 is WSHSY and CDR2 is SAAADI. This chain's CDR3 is CASKRDDSYEQYF. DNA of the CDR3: TGCGCCAGCAAGAGGGACGACTCCTACGAGCAGTACTTC.

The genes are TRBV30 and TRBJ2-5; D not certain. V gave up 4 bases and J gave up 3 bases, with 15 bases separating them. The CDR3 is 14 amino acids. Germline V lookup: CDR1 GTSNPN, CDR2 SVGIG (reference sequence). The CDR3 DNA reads TGTGCCTGGAAAAAACCTTCTGTAGAAGAGACCCAGTACTTC. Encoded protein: CAWKKPSVEETQYF.

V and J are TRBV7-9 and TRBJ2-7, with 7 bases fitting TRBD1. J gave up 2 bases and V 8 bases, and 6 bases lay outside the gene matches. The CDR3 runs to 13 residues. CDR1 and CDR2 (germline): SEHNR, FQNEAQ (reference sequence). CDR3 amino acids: CASANQGAYEQYF. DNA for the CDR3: TGTGCCAGCGCGAACCAGGGGGCCTACGAGCAGTACTTC.

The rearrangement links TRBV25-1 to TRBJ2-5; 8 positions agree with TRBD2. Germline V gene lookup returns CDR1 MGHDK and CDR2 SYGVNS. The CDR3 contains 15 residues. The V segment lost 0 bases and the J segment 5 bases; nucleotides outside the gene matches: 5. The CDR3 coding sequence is TGTGCCAGCAGTGAATATCCGGGGGGGAGGGAGACCCAGTACTTC. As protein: CASSEYPGGRETQYF. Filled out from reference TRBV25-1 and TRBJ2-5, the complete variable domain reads EADIYQTPRYLVIGTGKKITLECSQTMGHDKMYWYQQDPGMELHLIHYSYGVNSTEKGDLSSESTVSRIRTEHFPLTLESARPSHTSQYLCASSEYPGGRETQYFGPGTRLLVL.

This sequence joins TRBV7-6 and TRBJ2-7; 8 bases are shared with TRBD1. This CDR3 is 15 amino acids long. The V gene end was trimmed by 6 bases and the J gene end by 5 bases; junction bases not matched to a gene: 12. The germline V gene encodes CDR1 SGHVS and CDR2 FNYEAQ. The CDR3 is CASRPIQGGLDEQYF. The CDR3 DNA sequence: TGTGCCAGCAGACCCATACAGGGGGGTCTTGACGAGCAGTACTTC.

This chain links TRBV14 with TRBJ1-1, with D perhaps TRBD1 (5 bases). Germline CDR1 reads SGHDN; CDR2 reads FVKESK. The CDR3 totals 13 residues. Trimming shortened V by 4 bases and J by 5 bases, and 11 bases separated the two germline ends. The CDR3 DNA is TGTGCCAGCAGCCCGCCCGGGGGAACTGAAGCTTTCTTT. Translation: CASSPPGGTEAFF. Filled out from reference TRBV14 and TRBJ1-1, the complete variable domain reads EAGVTQFPSHSVIEKGQTVTLRCDPISGHDNLYWYRRVMGKEIKFLLHFVKESKQDESGMPNNRFLAERTGGTYSTLKVQPAELEDSGVYFCASSPPGGTEAFFGQGTRLTVV.

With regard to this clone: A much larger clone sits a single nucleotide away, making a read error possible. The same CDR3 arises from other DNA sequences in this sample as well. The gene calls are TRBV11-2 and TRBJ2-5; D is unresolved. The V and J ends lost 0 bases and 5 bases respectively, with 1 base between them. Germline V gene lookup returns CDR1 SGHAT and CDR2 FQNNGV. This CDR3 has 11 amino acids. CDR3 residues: CASSLEETQYF. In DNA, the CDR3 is TGTGCCAGCAGCTTAGAGGAGACCCAGTACTTC.

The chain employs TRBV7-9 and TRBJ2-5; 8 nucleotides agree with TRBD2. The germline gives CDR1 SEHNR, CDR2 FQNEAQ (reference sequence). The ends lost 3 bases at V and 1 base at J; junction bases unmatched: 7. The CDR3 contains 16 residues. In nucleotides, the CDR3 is TGTGCCAGCAGCTTTGTGAATAGCGGGATCCAAGAGACCCAGTACTTC. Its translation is CASSFVNSGIQETQYF.

CDR3 loop: CASSLLAGVGNEQFF. The CDR3 nucleotides read TGTGCCAGCAGCCTACTAGCGGGAGTGGGGAATGAGCAGTTCTTC. The V gene is TRBV28, the J gene TRBJ2-1; 11 positions match TRBD2. The V gene's germline CDR1 is MDHEN and CDR2 SYDVKM. The CDR3 extends over 15 amino acids. After removal of 6 bases from V and 7 bases from J, the junction contained 8 bases not matched to a gene.

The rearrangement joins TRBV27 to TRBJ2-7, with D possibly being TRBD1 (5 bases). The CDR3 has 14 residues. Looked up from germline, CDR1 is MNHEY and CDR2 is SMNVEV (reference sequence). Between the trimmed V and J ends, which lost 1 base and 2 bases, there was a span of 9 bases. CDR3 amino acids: CASSLWQGTYEQYF. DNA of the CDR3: TGTGCCAGCAGTTTATGGCAGGGAACCTACGAGCAGTACTTC.

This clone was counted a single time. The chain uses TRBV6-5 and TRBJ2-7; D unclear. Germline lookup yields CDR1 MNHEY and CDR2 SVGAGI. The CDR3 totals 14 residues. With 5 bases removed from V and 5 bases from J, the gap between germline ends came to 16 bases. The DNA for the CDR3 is TGTGCCAGCAGTGCAGAACCCTCGGCCCACGAGCAGTACTTC. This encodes CASSAEPSAHEQYF.

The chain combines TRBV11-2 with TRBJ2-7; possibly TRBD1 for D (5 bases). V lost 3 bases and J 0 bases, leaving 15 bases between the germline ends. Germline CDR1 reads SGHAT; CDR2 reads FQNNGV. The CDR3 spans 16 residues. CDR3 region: CASSFGQGYSSYEQYF. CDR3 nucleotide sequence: TGTGCCAGCAGCTTCGGGCAGGGCTATAGCTCCTACGAGCAGTACTTC.

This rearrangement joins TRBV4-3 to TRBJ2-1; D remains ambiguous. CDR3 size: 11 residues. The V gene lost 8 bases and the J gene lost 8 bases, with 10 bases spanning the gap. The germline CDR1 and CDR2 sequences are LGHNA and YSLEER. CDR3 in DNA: TGCGCCAGCGGAGACGGCGATGAGCAGTTCTTC. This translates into CASGDGDEQFF.

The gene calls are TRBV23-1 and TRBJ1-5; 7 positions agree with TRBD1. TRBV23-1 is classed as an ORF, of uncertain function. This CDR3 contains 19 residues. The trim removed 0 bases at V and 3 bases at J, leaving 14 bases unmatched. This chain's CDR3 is CASSQSRPTGVTDNQPQHF. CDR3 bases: TGCGCCAGCAGTCAATCACGCCCCACAGGGGTGACTGACAATCAGCCCCAGCATTTT.

The CDR3 sequence: CASSFLGQSYEQYF. The CDR3 DNA is TGTGCCAGCAGTTTTTTAGGACAGTCCTACGAGCAGTACTTC. The chain employs TRBV27 and TRBJ2-7, with D possibly matching TRBD1 (6 bases). V was pared by 3 bases and J by 1 base, with 10 bases between. CDR3 size: 14 residues. The germline gives CDR1 MNHEY, CDR2 SMNVEV (reference sequence).

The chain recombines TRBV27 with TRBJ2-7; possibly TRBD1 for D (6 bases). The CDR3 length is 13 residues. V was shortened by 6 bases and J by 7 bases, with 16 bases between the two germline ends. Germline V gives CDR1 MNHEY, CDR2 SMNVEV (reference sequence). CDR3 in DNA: TGTGCCAGCAGAGGCCGGGACACCGGTGAGCAGTACTTC. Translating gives CASRGRDTGEQYF.

For the CDR3, the DNA is TGCGCCAGCAGCCCGGGTCCCCCCCCCTACGAGCAGTACTTC. Its translation is CASSPGPPPYEQYF. This rearrangement joins TRBV4-1 to TRBJ2-7; D not certain. Germline lookup yields CDR1 MGHRA and CDR2 YSYEKL. The V end lost 4 bases, the J end lost 2 bases, and 12 bases lay between the germline ends. CDR3 length: 14 amino acids.

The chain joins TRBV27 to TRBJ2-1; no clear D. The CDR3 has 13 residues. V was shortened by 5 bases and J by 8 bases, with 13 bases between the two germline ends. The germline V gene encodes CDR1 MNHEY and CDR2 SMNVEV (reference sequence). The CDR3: CASSGDERYEQFF. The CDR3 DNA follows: TGTGCCAGCAGTGGTGACGAACGGTATGAGCAGTTCTTC.

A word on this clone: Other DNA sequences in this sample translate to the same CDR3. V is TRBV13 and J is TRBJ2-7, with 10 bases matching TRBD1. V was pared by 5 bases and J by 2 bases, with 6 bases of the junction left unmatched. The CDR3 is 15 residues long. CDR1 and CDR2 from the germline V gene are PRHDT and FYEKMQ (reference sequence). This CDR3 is CASSPSGQGAYEQYF. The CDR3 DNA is TGTGCCAGCAGCCCATCAGGACAGGGGGCCTACGAGCAGTACTTC. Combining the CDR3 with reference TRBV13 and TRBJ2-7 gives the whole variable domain AAGVIQSPRHLIKEKRETATLKCYPIPRHDTVYWYQQGPGQDPQFLISFYEKMQSDKGSIPDRFSAQQFSDYHSELNMSSLELGDSALYFCASSPSGQGAYEQYFGPGTRLTVT.

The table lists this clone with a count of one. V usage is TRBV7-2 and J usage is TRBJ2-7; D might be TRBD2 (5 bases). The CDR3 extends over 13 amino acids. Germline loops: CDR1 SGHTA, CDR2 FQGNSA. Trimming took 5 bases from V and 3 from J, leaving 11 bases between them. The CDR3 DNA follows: TGTGCCAGCAGCCCCAGCGGATACTACGAGCAGTACTTC. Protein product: CASSPSGYYEQYF.

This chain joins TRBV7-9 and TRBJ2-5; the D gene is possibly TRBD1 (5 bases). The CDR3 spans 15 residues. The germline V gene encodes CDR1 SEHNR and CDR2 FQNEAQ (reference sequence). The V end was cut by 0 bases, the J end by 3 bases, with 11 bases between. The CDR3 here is CASSLAAGFEETQYF. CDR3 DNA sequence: TGTGCCAGCAGCTTAGCGGCAGGGTTTGAAGAGACCCAGTACTTC.

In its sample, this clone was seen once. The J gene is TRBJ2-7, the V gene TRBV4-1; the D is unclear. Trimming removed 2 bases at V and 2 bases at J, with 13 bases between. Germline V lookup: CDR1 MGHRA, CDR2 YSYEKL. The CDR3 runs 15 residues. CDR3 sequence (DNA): TGCGCCAGCAGCCAATCCGTGGGCGGTACCTACGAGCAGTACTTC. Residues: CASSQSVGGTYEQYF.

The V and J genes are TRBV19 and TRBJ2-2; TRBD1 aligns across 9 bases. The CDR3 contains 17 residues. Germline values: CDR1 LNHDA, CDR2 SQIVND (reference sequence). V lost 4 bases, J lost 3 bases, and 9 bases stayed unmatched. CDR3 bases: TGTGCCAGTAGTAGACCCCCGGGACAGGGCGACACCGGGGAGCTGTTTTTT. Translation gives CASSRPPGQGDTGELFF. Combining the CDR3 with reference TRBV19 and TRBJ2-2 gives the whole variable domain DGGITQSPKYLFRKEGQNVTLSCEQNLNHDAMYWYRQDPGQGLRLIYYSQIVNDFQKGDIAEGYSVSREKKESFPLTVTSAQKNPTAFYLCASSRPPGQGDTGELFFGEGSRLTVL.

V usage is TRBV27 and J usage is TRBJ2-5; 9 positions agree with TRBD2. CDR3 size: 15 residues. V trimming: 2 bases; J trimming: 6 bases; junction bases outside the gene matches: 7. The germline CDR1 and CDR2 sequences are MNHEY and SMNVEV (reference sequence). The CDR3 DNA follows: TGTGCCAGCAGTTTAGGGGCGGGGGGGCAGAAGACCCAGTACTTC. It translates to CASSLGAGGQKTQYF.